This T cell receptor beta chain was sequenced during a study of T cell repertoires in cytomegalovirus infection (dated by TCRdb to about 2019). Concerning the study at large: Peptide stimulations targeted recently identified HLA-C-restricted CMV epitopes, whose presentation resists viral immunomodulation, together with well-studied HLA-B-restricted epitopes. Donor HLA type was relevant to the analysis, because carriage of CMV infection together with the matching HLA type was indicated by public TCR beta signatures.

Paper-wide results and their limitations: In both this cohort and an independent roughly 350-donor cohort, the cumulative frequency of public TCR beta family members distinguished carriers of CMV infection plus the relevant HLA type. The ex vivo response was dominated by HLA-C-restricted CMV-specific TCR beta clonotypes, which also provided the single most frequent clonotype in two of eight donors.

Many counts were recorded for this clonotype. Its antigen is unknown. Base qualities are missing; no much larger clone stands one base away. Taken with the paper, the label for treatment or condition translates to: in vitro stimulation with specific CMV peptide epitopes to enrich CMV-specific T cells. The sequencing machine was an Illumina HiSeq 1500. TCRdb itself trimmed the public reads at Q25 with fastp, ran MiXCR and retained productive beta chains. Each record represents a unique CDR3 protein, reported with the most common genes and DNA among its rows. The sample table lists roughly 170,000 distinct CDR3 sequences, about a fifth of them with a count of one. The top ten clonotypes cover under 30% of the sample. This sequence originates from a human donor in good health (CMV status not recorded). Some clones in this sample may be carry-over from other donors' samples. The sample here was CD8+ T cells from cultured PBMCs, taken from culture after CMV antigen stimulation.

The nucleotide sequence is given as TGTGCCAGCAGTTCTGTTGGCGCCCGCTGGGGCCAAGAGACCCAGTACTTC. Translated, this is CASSSVGARWGQETQYF. The sequence joins TRBV6-2 or TRBV6-3 to TRBJ2-5, with the D gene uncertain. The CDR3 numbers 17 residues from cysteine through phenylalanine. Only the CDR3 DNA is retained, 51 bases long and in frame from the first base. The junction shows trimming of 4 bases on V and 1 base on J, plus 19 bases between the germline ends. CDR1 MNHEY and CDR2 SVGEGT are derived from the germline V gene.